The 20 T cell receptor beta chains below were found in one sample sequenced in a study of technical replicates of blood from a handful of donors. The data were produced by immunoSEQ multiplex PCR, yet TCRdb's version contains in-frame clones alone and is incomplete. The sample lists approximately 70,000 clones, about 96% occurring once. The specimen sequenced was T cells isolated from PBMCs. These receptor sequences come from a human donor in good health.

The genes are TRBV6-5 and TRBJ1-6, with TRBD1 identical over 7 bases. Germline V gene lookup returns CDR1 MNHEY and CDR2 SVGAGI. Trimming cost V 5 bases and J 10 bases; bases outside gene matches: 5. This CDR3 region has 13 residues. The CDR3 nucleotides are TGTGCCAGCAGTCGTAGGGACAGATCACCCCTCCACTTT. Amino acid sequence: CASSRRDRSPLHF.

The chain is built from TRBV5-1 and TRBJ1-1; D is undetermined. This CDR3 comprises 13 residues. Germline values: CDR1 SGHRS, CDR2 YFSETQ. The germline V and J ends were trimmed by 1 base and 3 bases, with 7 bases remaining between them. The CDR3 loop reads CASSLLTYTEAFF. Written as DNA, the CDR3 is TGCGCCAGCAGCTTGTTGACTTACACTGAAGCTTTCTTT.

This chain joins TRBV2 and TRBJ2-7; D perhaps matches TRBD2 (7 bases). The germline gives CDR1 SNHLY, CDR2 FYNNEI. There are 12 residues in the CDR3. V shed 10 bases and J shed 0 bases, with 10 bases lying between them. The CDR3 region is CAIRGASYEQYF. The CDR3 coding sequence is TGTGCCATTCGGGGGGCCTCCTACGAGCAGTACTTC.

The chain joins TRBV6-1 to TRBJ1-1; D perhaps matches TRBD1 (6 bases). In germline, CDR1 is MNHNS, CDR2 SASEGT. The CDR3 is made up of 13 amino acids. The germline V and J ends were trimmed by 1 base and 10 bases, with 13 bases remaining between them. CDR3 in DNA: TGTGCCAGCAGTGAAGAACGGGGACATATAGCTTTCTTT. Its protein is CASSEERGHIAFF.

The sample holds a few counts of this clone. This sequence joins TRBV4-2 and TRBJ2-1; tentatively, D is TRBD2 (6 bases). This CDR3 contains 14 residues. V lost 1 base, J lost 5 bases, and 9 bases lay in between. Looked up from germline, CDR1 is LGHNA and CDR2 is YNFKEQ. CDR3 in DNA: TGTGCCAGCAGCCAAGGGAGGGAAAACAATGAGCAGTTCTTC. Its protein is CASSQGRENNEQFF.

The chain combines TRBV4-2 with TRBJ1-4; 11 bases line up with TRBD1. CDR1 is LGHNA and CDR2 is YNFKEQ in the germline V gene. The ends lost 5 bases at V and 8 bases at J; junction bases unmatched: 13. The CDR3 has 17 amino acids. CDR3 in DNA: TGTGCCAGCAGCTTTGGACAGGGGGCGCGAGGTTCAGAAAAACTGTTTTTT. As protein: CASSFGQGARGSEKLFF.

The rearrangement uses TRBV6-4 and TRBJ2-3, with a weak D call TRBD2 (6 bases). Germline V gives CDR1 MRHNA, CDR2 SNTAGT. The CDR3 sequence is 14 residues long. Trimming took off 5 bases at V and 3 bases at J, with 12 bases between the two ends. The DNA of the CDR3 is TGTGCCAGCAGTTTATTTGGGGGGACAGATACGCAGTATTTT. This sequence encodes CASSLFGGTDTQYF.

The rearrangement uses TRBV4-2 and TRBJ1-6; no reliable D call. Trimming shortened V by 2 bases and J by 7 bases, and 18 bases separated the two germline ends. The CDR3 loop spans 17 amino acids. Per germline, CDR1 LGHNA and CDR2 YNFKEQ. DNA for the CDR3: TGTGCCAGCAGCCAAAGAATGAGGGCGGTTGGAAATTCACCCCTCCACTTT. Protein sequence: CASSQRMRAVGNSPLHF.

The chain couples TRBV27 to TRBJ1-2; 8 positions match TRBD1. The CDR3 covers 13 residues. The junction had 7 bases not matched to a gene; V was cut back by 7 bases and J by 6 bases. The germline V gene has CDR1 MNHEY and CDR2 SMNVEV (reference sequence). CDR3 coding DNA: TGTGCCAGCAAGGTCGGACAGGGAAATGGCTACACCTTC. Protein: CASKVGQGNGYTF.

The rearrangement joins TRBV7-8 to TRBJ1-5; 12 bases fit TRBD1. CDR3 size: 17 residues. V lost 2 bases to trimming and J lost 5 bases; unmatched junction nucleotides: 7. From germline, CDR1 is SGHVS and CDR2 FQNEAQ. CDR3 region: CASSLLPGTGGYQPQHF. The CDR3 DNA sequence: TGTGCCAGCAGCTTATTGCCCGGGACAGGGGGCTATCAGCCCCAGCATTTT.

The CDR3 sequence is CASSPPPGIAQETQYF. The DNA for the CDR3 is TGTGCCAGCAGCCCCCCCCCAGGAATCGCCCAAGAGACCCAGTACTTC. This chain uses TRBV7-9 with TRBJ2-5; D uncertain. The CDR3 spans 16 residues. Trimming pared 5 bases from V and 1 base from J, leaving 17 bases between. Germline V gene data show CDR1 as SEHNR and CDR2 as FQNEAQ (reference sequence).

The CDR3, as DNA: TGTGCCAGCATCACGGGAGGTAACTACAATGAGCAGTTCTTC. Amino acids: CASITGGNYNEQFF. The chain uses TRBV28 and TRBJ2-1; TRBD2 agrees at 7 bases. V trimming: 7 bases; J trimming: 3 bases; junction bases outside the gene matches: 6. CDR3 size: 14 residues. CDR1 and CDR2 from the germline V gene are MDHEN and SYDVKM. The complete variable domain, with remaining parts taken from reference TRBV28 and TRBJ2-1, reads DVKVTQSSRYLVKRTGEKVFLECVQDMDHENMFWYRQDPGLGLRLIYFSYDVKMKEKGDIPEGYSVSREKKERFSLILESASTNQTSMYLCASITGGNYNEQFFGPGTRLTVL.

CDR3 amino acids: CASSEGYTRPQHF. CDR3 DNA sequence: TGTGCCAGCAGTGAGGGATACACACGCCCCCAGCATTTT. V and J are TRBV28 and TRBJ1-5; no definite D call. The CDR3 extends over 13 amino acids. Germline V gene sequence: CDR1 MDHEN, CDR2 SYDVKM. The V gene lost 5 bases and the J gene lost 10 bases, with 15 bases spanning the gap.

The V call is TRBV28, the J call TRBJ2-3; 7 bases are shared with TRBD1. V dropped 3 bases and J dropped 8; count of bases not matched to a gene: 14. There are 16 residues in the CDR3. The germline gives CDR1 MDHEN, CDR2 SYDVKM. CDR3 amino acids: CASSLALRGTAVTQYF. CDR3 in DNA: TGTGCCAGCAGTTTGGCCCTTCGAGGGACAGCCGTTACGCAGTATTTT.

The chain couples TRBV4-1 to TRBJ2-1; D is unresolved. There are 17 residues in the CDR3. Germline V CDR1 and CDR2: MGHRA, YSYEKL. Trimming left V 0 bases short and J 2 bases short, with 14 bases between. The CDR3 bases are TGCGCCAGCAGCCAAGAAGGAGCAGACTCCGCCTACAATGAGCAGTTCTTC. Translating gives CASSQEGADSAYNEQFF.

V and J are TRBV2 and TRBJ2-2, with 7 bases aligning to TRBD1. The CDR3 loop spans 15 amino acids. The germline CDR1 and CDR2 sequences are SNHLY and FYNNEI. Trimming cost V 2 bases and J 5 bases; bases outside gene matches: 5. As DNA, the CDR3 is TGTGCCAGCAGTGAACTAGAGGGGGCAACCGGGGAGCTGTTTTTT. Amino acids: CASSELEGATGELFF.

CDR3 nucleotide sequence: TGCGCCAGCAGCCAAGGTGACGAACAGGCCCCAGGTGGCTACACCTTC. Amino acid sequence: CASSQGDEQAPGGYTF. The chain is built from TRBV4-1 and TRBJ1-2; tentatively, D is TRBD1 (5 bases). Per the germline V gene, CDR1 is MGHRA and CDR2 is YSYEKL. Trimming cost V 1 base and J 7 bases, with 19 bases left between them. There are 16 residues in the CDR3.

The gene calls are TRBV6-6 and TRBJ2-7, with D maybe TRBD1 (5 bases). The CDR3 loop spans 16 amino acids. Germline assignment: CDR1 MNHNY and CDR2 SVGAGI (reference sequence). Trimming stripped 6 bases from V and 0 bases from J, with 18 bases between. For the CDR3, the DNA is TGTGCCAGCAGCTCATACGACAGCTATAGCTCCTACGAGCAGTACTTC. As protein: CASSSYDSYSSYEQYF.

The chain combines TRBV19 with TRBJ2-5; 12 nucleotides match TRBD2. V shed 1 base and J 4 bases; nucleotides not matched to a gene: 10. This CDR3 has 18 amino acids. Germline-derived CDR1 and CDR2 are LNHDA and SQIVND (reference sequence). CDR3: CASSIGLAGADWGETQYF. The DNA of the CDR3 is TGTGCCAGTAGTATAGGACTAGCGGGAGCAGATTGGGGAGAGACCCAGTACTTC.

The rearrangement joins TRBV30 to TRBJ2-3, with TRBD1 matching over 9 bases. This CDR3 has 14 residues. CDR1 is GTSNPN, CDR2 SVGIG, per germline (reference sequence). J gave up 4 bases and V 4 bases, and 6 bases lay outside the gene matches. The CDR3, as DNA: TGTGCCTGGAATACAGGGGGCGAGGCAGATACGCAGTATTTT. Amino acids: CAWNTGGEADTQYF.